Shown below are 30 T cell receptor beta chains from a single sample sequenced in a study of blood T cell repertoires in COVID-19. Some clones are missing from TCRdb's copy, which holds only in-frame ones; the method was immunoSEQ multiplex PCR. There are 430,000 or so clones in the sample; roughly 90% occur only once, and 0.8% to 0.9% lies in the top ten. Specimen: peripheral blood. The receptors shown here come from a man aged 18 to 35 with COVID-19, enrolled during active disease.

The J gene is TRBJ1-4, the V gene TRBV5-1; 7 positions agree with TRBD1. The V segment lost 0 bases and the J segment 5 bases; nucleotides outside the gene matches: 4. Germline V gene sequence: CDR1 SGHRS, CDR2 YFSETQ. The CDR3 is 15 amino acids. The CDR3 reads CASSLVGQPNEKLFF. The CDR3 nucleotides read TGCGCCAGCAGCTTGGTGGGACAGCCAAATGAAAAACTGTTTTTT.

The chain has TRBV2 and TRBJ2-2; 9 bases agree with TRBD2. Germline lookup yields CDR1 SNHLY and CDR2 FYNNEI. The J segment lost 5 bases and the V segment lost 7 bases, leaving 2 bases of the junction unmatched. There are 13 residues in the CDR3. The CDR3 DNA reads TGTGCCAGCACGCTAGCGGGGACCGGGGAGCTGTTTTTT. Amino acids: CASTLAGTGELFF.

This chain joins TRBV19 and TRBJ2-1; D uncertain. Per the germline V gene, CDR1 is LNHDA and CDR2 is SQIVND (reference sequence). The CDR3 is 13 amino acids. V lost 11 bases to trimming and J lost 0 bases, with 11 bases between them. Here the CDR3 reads CASDSSSYNEQFF. CDR3 DNA sequence: TGTGCCTCCGATTCGAGCTCCTACAATGAGCAGTTCTTC. The full variable domain, completed using reference TRBV19 and TRBJ2-1, is DGGITQSPKYLFRKEGQNVTLSCEQNLNHDAMYWYRQDPGQGLRLIYYSQIVNDFQKGDIAEGYSVSREKKESFPLTVTSAQKNPTAFYLCASDSSSYNEQFFGPGTRLTVL.

This rearrangement joins TRBV3-1 (or the pseudogene TRBV3-2) to TRBJ2-3; possibly TRBD1 for D (6 bases). V was clipped by 0 bases and J by 1 base, with 8 bases between them. This CDR3 comprises 15 residues. Germline CDR1 reads LGHDT; CDR2 reads YNNKEL (reference sequence). CDR3 coding DNA: TGTGCCAGCAGCCAAGATAGGACAGGCACAGATACGCAGTATTTT. Translating gives CASSQDRTGTDTQYF.

The chain links TRBV18 to TRBJ2-3, with 8 bases that match TRBD2. The V gene's germline CDR1 is KGHSH and CDR2 LQKENI. CDR3 length: 13 residues. After removal of 8 bases from V and 8 bases from J, the junction contained 9 bases not matched to a gene. As DNA, the CDR3 is TGTGCCAGCACTTCGACTAGCGAAGGTACGCAGTATTTT. Protein: CASTSTSEGTQYF. The full variable domain, rest sourced from reference TRBV18 and TRBJ2-3, is NAGVMQNPRHLVRRRGQEARLRCSPMKGHSHVYWYRQLPEEGLKFMVYLQKENIIDESGMPKERFSAEFPKEGPSILRIQQVVRGDSAAYFCASTSTSEGTQYFGPGTRLTVL.

In DNA form, the CDR3 reads TGTGCCAGCAGCTTAGACAGGGCACAGAAAGATACGCAGTATTTT. It specifies CASSLDRAQKDTQYF. J is TRBJ2-3 and V is TRBV7-8; possible D gene TRBD1, 6 bases. The germline V and J ends were trimmed by 1 base and 5 bases, with 13 bases remaining between them. The CDR3 covers 15 residues. Germline V lookup: CDR1 SGHVS, CDR2 FQNEAQ.

The chain joins TRBV7-9 to TRBJ2-1, with 9 bases identical to TRBD2. Germline CDR1 and CDR2: SEHNR and FQNEAQ (reference sequence). Trimming cost V 2 bases and J 11 bases; bases outside gene matches: 22. This CDR3 has 19 residues. In DNA, the CDR3 is TGTGCCAGCAGCTTAAATCATGGGAAGCGGGAGGCTTATACAATGAAGCAGTTCTTC. It codes for CASSLNHGKREAYTMKQFF.

The V gene is TRBV6-6, the J gene TRBJ2-6; 8 bases map to TRBD1. Germline assignment: CDR1 MNHNY and CDR2 SVGAGI (reference sequence). CDR3 size: 16 residues. V gave up 2 bases and J gave up 0 bases; unmatched junction bases: 0. The CDR3 DNA sequence: TGTGCCAGCAGTTACACAGGGGGCTCTGGGGCCAACGTCCTGACTTTC. This gives the protein CASSYTGGSGANVLTF.

CDR3 coding DNA: TGTGCCAGCAGCACCTCTGCGGGCCCCCTAGGAGAGCAGTACTTC. It translates to CASSTSAGPLGEQYF. This chain links TRBV5-4 with TRBJ2-7; TRBD2 is a possible D gene (5 bases). Germline values: CDR1 SGHNT, CDR2 YYREEE (reference sequence). Trimming removed 4 bases at V and 7 bases at J, with 21 bases between. The CDR3 runs to 15 residues.

The rearrangement links TRBV11-2 to TRBJ1-1; the D is unclear. Trimming shortened V by 0 bases and J by 4 bases, and 12 bases separated the two germline ends. Germline CDR1 SGHAT, CDR2 FQNNGV. The CDR3 length is 15 residues. The CDR3 reads CASSLDEGLPTEAFF. CDR3 coding DNA: TGTGCCAGCAGCTTAGACGAGGGTCTCCCCACTGAAGCTTTCTTT.

This clone was seen only a few times. The chain carries TRBV2 and TRBJ2-4, with D possibly TRBD1 on 6 matching bases. V lost 3 bases to trimming and J lost 1 base, with 16 bases between them. The CDR3 is 17 amino acids. Germline V gene data show CDR1 as SNHLY and CDR2 as FYNNEI. In nucleotides, the CDR3 is TGTGCCAGCAGTGATAATACAGGGTCGAAGGCCAAAAACATTCAGTACTTC. Translating gives CASSDNTGSKAKNIQYF.

This rearrangement joins TRBV3-1 (or the pseudogene TRBV3-2) to TRBJ2-7; 9 positions match TRBD2. The CDR3 is 14 residues long. Trimming cost V 4 bases and J 6 bases; bases outside gene matches: 7. Per germline, CDR1 LGHDT and CDR2 YNNKEL (reference sequence). The CDR3 DNA reads as TGTGCCAGCAGCCCCGGACTAGCGAGGGGCGAGCAGTACTTC. Translated, it gives CASSPGLARGEQYF.

This clone has a handful of counts. This sequence joins TRBV10-1 and TRBJ2-7; 7 bases are shared with TRBD1. Germline assignment: CDR1 WNHNN and CDR2 SYGVQD (reference sequence). This CDR3 has 15 residues. With 4 bases clipped from V and 1 base from J, the junction kept 7 bases outside the gene matches. The CDR3 DNA follows: TGCGCCAGCAGTGCGATGGACAGGCGATCCTACGAGCAGTACTTC. Translation: CASSAMDRRSYEQYF.

On this clone itself: Distinct nucleotide sequences in the sample also encode this CDR3. The CDR3 sequence is CASSLQGAGGYTF. The CDR3 nucleotides read TGTGCCAGCAGCTTACAGGGGGCAGGGGGCTACACCTTC. This chain links TRBV5-4 with TRBJ1-2, with TRBD1 identical over 9 bases. V dropped 2 bases and J dropped 8; count of bases not matched to a gene: 4. The CDR3 totals 13 residues. Per germline, CDR1 SGHNT and CDR2 YYREEE (reference sequence).

This chain uses TRBV5-1 with TRBJ2-7; 9 bases align to TRBD1. Looked up from germline, CDR1 is SGHRS and CDR2 is YFSETQ. The V and J ends lost 7 bases and 7 bases, in that order; junction bases with no gene match: 15. This CDR3 contains 15 residues. CDR3 region: CASCYRTGVPMEQYF. The CDR3 DNA is TGCGCCAGCTGTTATAGGACAGGGGTGCCGATGGAGCAGTACTTC.

CDR3 bases: TGTGCCAGCAGCTTGGGACTAGCCTACAATGAGCAGTTCTTC. Translated, it gives CASSLGLAYNEQFF. The rearrangement joins TRBV5-6 to TRBJ2-1, with a weak D call TRBD2 (6 bases). This CDR3 comprises 14 residues. Trimming took 0 bases from V and 2 from J, leaving 6 bases between them. Germline lookup yields CDR1 SGHDT and CDR2 YYEEEE.

The J gene is TRBJ2-3, the V gene TRBV13; TRBD2 matches at 15 bases. Germline CDR1 is PRHDT and CDR2 is FYEKMQ (reference sequence). V trimming: 5 bases; J trimming: 5 bases; junction bases outside the gene matches: 8. The length of the CDR3 is 17 residues. The DNA of the CDR3 is TGTGCCAGCAGCCCCCGGACTAGCGGGAGGGGAAAAGATACGCAGTATTTT. This encodes CASSPRTSGRGKDTQYF.

This chain connects TRBV5-1 to TRBJ1-4, with D possibly matching TRBD1 (5 bases). Trimming cost V 4 bases and J 4 bases, with 8 bases left between them. This CDR3 is 13 amino acids long. The germline CDR1 and CDR2 sequences are SGHRS and YFSETQ. CDR3 sequence (DNA): TGCGCCAGCAGCAGGGGAAGTAATGAAAAACTGTTTTTT. It encodes CASSRGSNEKLFF. The full variable domain, with the rest looked up from reference TRBV5-1 and TRBJ1-4, is KAGVTQTPRYLIKTRGQQVTLSCSPISGHRSVSWYQQTPGQGLQFLFEYFSETQRNKGNFPGRFSGRQFSNSRSEMNVSTLELGDSALYLCASSRGSNEKLFFGSGTQLSVL.

The rearrangement links TRBV1 to TRBJ2-1; the table's D call TRBD2 went unverified against the DNA. TRBV1 corresponds to a pseudogene. This CDR3 is 18 amino acids long. The DNA for the CDR3 is TGCACCAGCAGCCAAAGGACTAGCGGGGGCCCATCCTACAATGAGCAGTTCTTC. Protein sequence: CTSSQRTSGGPSYNEQFF.

CDR3 in amino acids: CASSLGLGTDTQYF. In DNA, the CDR3 is TGTGCCAGCAGCTTAGGACTGGGTACAGATACGCAGTATTTT. The V call is TRBV11-3, the J call TRBJ2-3; D is unclear. The CDR3 is 14 amino acids. Germline CDR1 and CDR2: SGHNT and YENEEA. V lost 1 base and J lost 3, with 8 bases in between.

This rearrangement joins TRBV28 to TRBJ2-5; the D gene is possibly TRBD2 (5 bases). This CDR3 is 13 amino acids long. V gave up 6 bases and J gave up 7 bases, with 15 bases separating them. Germline V gene sequence: CDR1 MDHEN, CDR2 SYDVKM. In nucleotides, the CDR3 is TGTGCCAGCAGATCGGGAACCCGGGGGACCCAGTACTTC. This gives the protein CASRSGTRGTQYF.

Regarding this clone: The same CDR3 arises from other DNA sequences in this sample as well. This chain uses TRBV20-1 with TRBJ2-1; a weak D match, TRBD2 (6 bases). Germline CDR1 DFQATT, CDR2 SNEGSKA (reference sequence). CDR3 length: 11 residues. The V gene lost 5 bases and the J gene lost 5 bases, with 7 bases spanning the gap. The CDR3 protein is CSAGGNNEQFF. Written as DNA, the CDR3 is TGCAGTGCTGGGGGGAACAATGAGCAGTTCTTC.

The chain combines TRBV9 with TRBJ2-7, with TRBD2 matching 7 bases. The CDR3 runs 14 residues. V was clipped by 4 bases and J by 4 bases; unmatched bases: 8. Germline CDR1 is SGDLS and CDR2 is YYNGEE. CDR3 residues: CASSQSGTGYEQYF. The CDR3 coding sequence is TGTGCCAGCAGCCAGAGCGGGACTGGTTACGAGCAGTACTTC.

The J gene is TRBJ2-5, the V gene TRBV28; 10 bases agree with TRBD2. After removal of 2 bases from V and 4 bases from J, the junction contained 7 bases not matched to a gene. Looked up from germline, CDR1 is MDHEN and CDR2 is SYDVKM. The CDR3 consists of 16 residues. CDR3 region: CASSLKAGGLGETQYF. CDR3 DNA: TGTGCCAGCAGTTTAAAAGCGGGGGGGCTCGGAGAGACCCAGTACTTC.

V gene TRBV6-6 combines with J gene TRBJ2-7; a possible D gene is TRBD2 (6 bases). In germline, CDR1 is MNHNY, CDR2 SVGAGI (reference sequence). The CDR3 runs 16 residues. Trimming stripped 4 bases from V and 1 base from J, with 17 bases between. The CDR3 DNA reads TGTGCCAGCAGTTTTCGGGAGATCCCTTTTTCCTACGAGCAGTACTTC. This encodes CASSFREIPFSYEQYF.

V gene TRBV11-2 combines with J gene TRBJ2-3; tentatively, D is TRBD1 (5 bases). The V gene's germline CDR1 is SGHAT and CDR2 FQNNGV. The V gene lost 4 bases and the J gene lost 0 bases, with 11 bases spanning the gap. This CDR3 comprises 15 residues. CDR3 sequence reads: CASSSRDPSTDTQYF. CDR3 DNA sequence: TGTGCCAGCAGCTCCAGGGATCCTAGCACAGATACGCAGTATTTT.

This chain links TRBV6-4 with TRBJ1-2, with TRBD1 matching over 7 bases. Trimming at V came to 5 bases and at J to 6 bases, leaving 6 bases not matched to a gene. This CDR3 has 13 residues. CDR1 and CDR2 (germline): MRHNA, SNTAGT. The CDR3 reads CASSSTGVDGYTF. The DNA for the CDR3 is TGTGCCAGCAGTTCTACAGGGGTTGATGGCTACACCTTC.

The chain uses TRBV18 and TRBJ2-1; TRBD2 matches 14 bases. Unmatched junction bases numbered 4, after V lost 8 bases and J lost 4 bases. The germline V gene has CDR1 KGHSH and CDR2 LQKENI. The CDR3 runs to 15 residues. For the CDR3, the DNA is TGTGCCAGCAAGACTAGCGGGGGGGAATACAATGAGCAGTTCTTC. Amino acid sequence: CASKTSGGEYNEQFF.

The gene calls are TRBV18 and TRBJ2-7, with D unresolved. Per the germline V gene, CDR1 is KGHSH and CDR2 is LQKENI. The V gene lost 2 bases and the J gene lost 7 bases, with 6 bases spanning the gap. The CDR3 is 11 amino acids. The CDR3 nucleotides read TGTGCCAGCTCACCAAGTGAGGAGCAGTACTTC. It encodes CASSPSEEQYF.

The chain recombines TRBV10-3 with TRBJ2-7, with 7 bases matching TRBD2. Germline assignment: CDR1 ENHRY and CDR2 SYGVKD. This CDR3 has 14 amino acids. With V trimmed by 4 bases and J by 5 bases, 8 bases remained unmatched. CDR3 sequence reads: CAISGRGSDNEQYF. CDR3 DNA sequence: TGTGCCATCAGTGGGCGCGGGAGTGACAACGAGCAGTACTTC.